The TCR beta chain described here comes from a study of vaccination effects on CD4 cells after COVID-19. Study background: Samples came 142 and 148 days after COVID-19 diagnosis, before vaccination.

The ViraFEST assay expanded antigen-specific CD4+ T cells with viral peptide pools before sequencing. It was after more than nine days of culture that CD4+ T cells were isolated. The person was diagnosed with PCR-confirmed SARS-CoV-2 infection between March and December 2020. TCRdb's table, derived via immunoSEQ multiplex PCR, lists solely in-frame clones and lacks some. The sample records tens of thousands of clones, around 70% being singletons. The CDR3 sequence is 14 residues long. V was clipped by 3 bases and J by 0 bases, with 9 bases between them. Looked up from germline, CDR1 is SGDLS and CDR2 is YYNGEE. Details on this clone: Its antigen is as yet unknown.

The sequence was obtained from a human donor who had a prior SARS-CoV-2 infection. The sequencing used CD4+ T cells from PBMCs cultured with HIV peptides, collected before COVID-19 vaccination. Subset defined: HIV-1 Nef peptide pool negative control/reference culture. The chain employs TRBV9 and TRBJ2-5; possible D gene TRBD2, 5 bases. The CDR3 region is CASSGGLHQETQYF. For the CDR3, the DNA is TGTGCCAGCAGCGGCGGACTCCACCAAGAGACCCAGTACTTC.